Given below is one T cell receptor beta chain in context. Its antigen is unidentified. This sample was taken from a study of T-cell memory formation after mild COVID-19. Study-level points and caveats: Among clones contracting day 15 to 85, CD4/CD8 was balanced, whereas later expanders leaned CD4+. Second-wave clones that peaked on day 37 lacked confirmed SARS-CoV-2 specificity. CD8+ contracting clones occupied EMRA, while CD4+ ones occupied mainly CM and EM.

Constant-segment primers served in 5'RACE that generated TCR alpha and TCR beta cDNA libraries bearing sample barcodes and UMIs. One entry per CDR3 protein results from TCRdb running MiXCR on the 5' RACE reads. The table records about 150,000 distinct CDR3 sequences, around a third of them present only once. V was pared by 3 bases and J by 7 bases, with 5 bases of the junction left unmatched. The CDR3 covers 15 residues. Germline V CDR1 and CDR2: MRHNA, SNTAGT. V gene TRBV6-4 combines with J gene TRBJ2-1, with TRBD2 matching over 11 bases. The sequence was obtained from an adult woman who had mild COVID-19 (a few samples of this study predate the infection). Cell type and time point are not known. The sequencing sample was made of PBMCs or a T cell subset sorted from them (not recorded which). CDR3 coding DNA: TGTGCCAGCAGTGAAATGGGGACTAGCGGAAATGAGCAGTTCTTC. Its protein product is CASSEMGTSGNEQFF.